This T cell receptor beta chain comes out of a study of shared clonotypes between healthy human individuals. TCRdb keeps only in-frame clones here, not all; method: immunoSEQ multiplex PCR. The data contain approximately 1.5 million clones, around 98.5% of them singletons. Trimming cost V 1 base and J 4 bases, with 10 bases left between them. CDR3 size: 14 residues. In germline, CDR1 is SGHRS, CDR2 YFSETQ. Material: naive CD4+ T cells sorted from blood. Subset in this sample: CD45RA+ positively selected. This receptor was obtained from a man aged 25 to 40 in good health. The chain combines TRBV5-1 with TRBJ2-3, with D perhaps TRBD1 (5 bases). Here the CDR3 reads CASSLRSGPDTQYF. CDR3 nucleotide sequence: TGCGCCAGCAGCTTGCGTTCAGGGCCAGATACGCAGTATTTT.